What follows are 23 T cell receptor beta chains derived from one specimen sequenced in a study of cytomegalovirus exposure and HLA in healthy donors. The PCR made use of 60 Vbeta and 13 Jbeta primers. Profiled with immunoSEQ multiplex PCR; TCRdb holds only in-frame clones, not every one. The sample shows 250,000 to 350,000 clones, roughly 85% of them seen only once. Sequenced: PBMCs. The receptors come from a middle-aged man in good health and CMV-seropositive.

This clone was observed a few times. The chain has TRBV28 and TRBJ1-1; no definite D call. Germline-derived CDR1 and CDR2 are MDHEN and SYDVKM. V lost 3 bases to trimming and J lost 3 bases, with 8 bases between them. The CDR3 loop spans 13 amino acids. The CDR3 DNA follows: TGTGCCAGCAGTTTTGGTCGGGACACTGAAGCTTTCTTT. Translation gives CASSFGRDTEAFF.

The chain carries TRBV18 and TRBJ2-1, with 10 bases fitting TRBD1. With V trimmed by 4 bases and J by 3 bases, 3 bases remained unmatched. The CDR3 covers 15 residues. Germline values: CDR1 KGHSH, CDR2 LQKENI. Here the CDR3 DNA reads TGTGCCAGCTCACGTCGGACAGGGGGCTACAATGAGCAGTTCTTC. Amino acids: CASSRRTGGYNEQFF.

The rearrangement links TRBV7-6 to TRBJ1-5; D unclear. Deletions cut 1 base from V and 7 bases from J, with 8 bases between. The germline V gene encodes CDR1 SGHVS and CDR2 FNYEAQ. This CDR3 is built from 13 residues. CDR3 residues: CASSLGVGQPQHF. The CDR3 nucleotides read TGTGCCAGCAGCTTAGGTGTCGGGCAGCCCCAGCATTTT.

CDR3 in amino acids: CASSPPGQSYEQYF. The CDR3, as DNA: TGTGCCAGTAGTCCTCCGGGACAGAGCTACGAGCAGTACTTC. V is TRBV19 and J is TRBJ2-7, with TRBD1 matching 7 bases. The CDR3 runs 14 residues. Germline CDR1 is LNHDA and CDR2 is SQIVND (reference sequence). The ends lost 5 bases at V and 3 bases at J; junction bases unmatched: 7.

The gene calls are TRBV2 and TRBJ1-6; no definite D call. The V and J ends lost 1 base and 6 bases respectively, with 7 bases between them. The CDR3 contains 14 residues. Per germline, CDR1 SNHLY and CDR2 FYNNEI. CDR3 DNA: TGTGCCAGCAGTGAAGTGGGCACTAATTCACCCCTCCACTTT. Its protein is CASSEVGTNSPLHF.

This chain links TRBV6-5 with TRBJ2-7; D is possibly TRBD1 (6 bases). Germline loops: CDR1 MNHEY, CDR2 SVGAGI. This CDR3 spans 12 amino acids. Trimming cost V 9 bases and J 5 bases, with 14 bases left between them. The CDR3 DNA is TGTGCCAGTAACACAGGGAGCCACGAGCAGTACTTC. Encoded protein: CASNTGSHEQYF.

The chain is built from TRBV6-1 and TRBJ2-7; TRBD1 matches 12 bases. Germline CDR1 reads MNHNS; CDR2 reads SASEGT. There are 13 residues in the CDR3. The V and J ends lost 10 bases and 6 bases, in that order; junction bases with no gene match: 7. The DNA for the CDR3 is TGTGCCACTAGGGACAGGGGGCAGAGCGAGCAGTACTTC. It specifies CATRDRGQSEQYF.

DNA for the CDR3: TGTGCCAGCAGTTTTGGACTAGATGGTGAGCAGTTCTTC. Protein: CASSFGLDGEQFF. The V gene is TRBV27, the J gene TRBJ2-1; the match to TRBD2 covers 7 bases. Trimming at V came to 3 bases and at J to 9 bases, leaving 5 bases not matched to a gene. The CDR3 extends over 13 amino acids. Germline V gene sequence: CDR1 MNHEY, CDR2 SMNVEV (reference sequence).

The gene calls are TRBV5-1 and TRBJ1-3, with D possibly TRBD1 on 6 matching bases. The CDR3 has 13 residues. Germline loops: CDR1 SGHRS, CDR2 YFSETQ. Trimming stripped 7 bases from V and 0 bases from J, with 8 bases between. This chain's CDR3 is CASGQNSGNTIYF. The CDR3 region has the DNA TGCGCCAGCGGACAGAACTCTGGAAACACCATATATTTT.

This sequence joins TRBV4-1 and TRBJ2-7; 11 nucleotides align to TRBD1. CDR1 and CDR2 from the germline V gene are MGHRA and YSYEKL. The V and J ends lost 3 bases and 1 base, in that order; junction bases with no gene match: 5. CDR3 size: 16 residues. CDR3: CASSQRGQGVSYEQYF. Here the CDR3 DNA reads TGCGCCAGCAGCCAGCGGGGACAGGGGGTTTCCTACGAGCAGTACTTC.

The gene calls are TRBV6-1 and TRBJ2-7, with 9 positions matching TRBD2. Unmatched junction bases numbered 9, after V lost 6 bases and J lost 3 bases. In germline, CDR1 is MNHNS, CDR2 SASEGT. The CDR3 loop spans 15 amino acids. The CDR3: CASRALSGSGYEQYF. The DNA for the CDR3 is TGTGCCAGCAGAGCACTTAGCGGGAGTGGCTACGAGCAGTACTTC.

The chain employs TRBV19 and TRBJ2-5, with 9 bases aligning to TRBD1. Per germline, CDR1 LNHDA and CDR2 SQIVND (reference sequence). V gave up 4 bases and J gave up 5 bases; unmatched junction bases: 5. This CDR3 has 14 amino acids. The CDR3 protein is CASSTTGGRETQYF. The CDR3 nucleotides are TGTGCCAGTAGTACAACAGGGGGCCGGGAGACCCAGTACTTC.

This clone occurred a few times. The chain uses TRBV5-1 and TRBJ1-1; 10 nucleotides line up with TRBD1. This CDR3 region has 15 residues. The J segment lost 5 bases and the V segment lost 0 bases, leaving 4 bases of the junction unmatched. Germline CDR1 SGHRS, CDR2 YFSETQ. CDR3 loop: CASSLGQGALTEAFF. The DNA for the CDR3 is TGCGCCAGCAGCTTGGGACAGGGGGCGCTGACTGAAGCTTTCTTT.

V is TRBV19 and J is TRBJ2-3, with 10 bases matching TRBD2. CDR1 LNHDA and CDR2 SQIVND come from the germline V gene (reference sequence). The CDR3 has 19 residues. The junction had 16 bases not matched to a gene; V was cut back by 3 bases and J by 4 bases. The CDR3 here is CASSIRSASGGQRADTQYF. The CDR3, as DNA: TGTGCCAGTAGTATCCGGTCGGCTAGCGGGGGTCAGCGCGCAGATACGCAGTATTTT.

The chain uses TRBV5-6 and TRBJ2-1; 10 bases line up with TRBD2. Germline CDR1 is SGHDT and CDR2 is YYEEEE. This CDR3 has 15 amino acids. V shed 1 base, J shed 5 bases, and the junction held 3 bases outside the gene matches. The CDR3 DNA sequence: TGTGCCAGCAGCTTGCTAGCGGGAGAGGACAATGAGCAGTTCTTC. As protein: CASSLLAGEDNEQFF.

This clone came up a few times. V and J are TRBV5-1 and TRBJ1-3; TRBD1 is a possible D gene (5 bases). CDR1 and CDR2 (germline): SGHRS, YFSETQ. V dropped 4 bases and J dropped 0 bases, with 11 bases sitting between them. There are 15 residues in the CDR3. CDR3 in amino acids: CASSPTAYSGNTIYF. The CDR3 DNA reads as TGCGCCAGCAGCCCGACAGCCTACTCTGGAAACACCATATATTTT.

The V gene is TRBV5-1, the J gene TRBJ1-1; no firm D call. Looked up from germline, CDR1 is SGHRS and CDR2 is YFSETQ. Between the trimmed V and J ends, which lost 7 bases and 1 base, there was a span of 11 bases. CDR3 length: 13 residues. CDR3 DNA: TGCGCCAGCGCCGCCGGGGAGAACACTGAAGCTTTCTTT. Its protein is CASAAGENTEAFF.

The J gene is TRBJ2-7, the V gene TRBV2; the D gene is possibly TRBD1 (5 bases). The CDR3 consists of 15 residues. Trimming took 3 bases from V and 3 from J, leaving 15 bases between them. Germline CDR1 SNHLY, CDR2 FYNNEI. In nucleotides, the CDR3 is TGTGCCAGCAGTGAGTCCAATTGGGGCTACTACGAGCAGTACTTC. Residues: CASSESNWGYYEQYF.

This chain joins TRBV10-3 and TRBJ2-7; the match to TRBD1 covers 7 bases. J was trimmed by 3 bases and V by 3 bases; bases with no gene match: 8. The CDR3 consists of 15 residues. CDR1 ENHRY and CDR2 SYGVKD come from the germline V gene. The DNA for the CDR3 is TGTGCCATCAGTGACGTAGGACAGGTAAACTACGAGCAGTACTTC. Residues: CAISDVGQVNYEQYF.

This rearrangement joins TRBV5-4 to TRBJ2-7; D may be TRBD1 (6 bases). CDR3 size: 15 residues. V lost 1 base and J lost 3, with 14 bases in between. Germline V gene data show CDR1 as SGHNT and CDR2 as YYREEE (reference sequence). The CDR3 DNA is TGTGCCAGCAGCTTGTCTGGGGACACTATCTACGAGCAGTACTTC. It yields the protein CASSLSGDTIYEQYF. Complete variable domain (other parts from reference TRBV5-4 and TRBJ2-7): ETGVTQSPTHLIKTRGQQVTLRCSSQSGHNTVSWYQQALGQGPQFIFQYYREEENGRGNFPPRFSGLQFPNYSSELNVNALELDDSALYLCASSLSGDTIYEQYFGPGTRLTVT.

The CDR3 DNA reads TGTGCCAGCAGCTCAGGACTAGCGGGAGGGGTTGAGCAGTTCTTC. This encodes CASSSGLAGGVEQFF. J is TRBJ2-1 and V is TRBV11-2; 15 nucleotides line up with TRBD2. Trimming cost V 4 bases and J 9 bases; bases outside gene matches: 4. This CDR3 has 15 residues. The germline V gene has CDR1 SGHAT and CDR2 FQNNGV.

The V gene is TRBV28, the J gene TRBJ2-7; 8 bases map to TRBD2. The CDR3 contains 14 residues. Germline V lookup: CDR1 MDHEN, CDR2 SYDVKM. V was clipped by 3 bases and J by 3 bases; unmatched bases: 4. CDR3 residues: CASSFGGEGYEQYF. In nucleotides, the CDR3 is TGTGCCAGCAGTTTCGGGGGGGAAGGCTACGAGCAGTACTTC.

The CDR3 DNA follows: TGTGCCAGCAGTTTAAACAGGGAGGAGACCCAGTACTTC. It specifies CASSLNREETQYF. This chain links TRBV28 with TRBJ2-5; TRBD1 might be the D (6 bases). With 2 bases removed from V and 5 bases from J, the gap between germline ends came to 9 bases. The CDR3 has 13 amino acids. The V gene's germline CDR1 is MDHEN and CDR2 SYDVKM.